This paragraph reports one T cell receptor (beta chain). This record comes from a study of cytomegalovirus exposure and HLA in healthy donors. The CDR3 sequence is 15 residues long. In germline, CDR1 is KGHSH, CDR2 LQKENI. V shed 6 bases, J shed 5 bases, and the junction held 11 bases outside the gene matches. Researchers ran the PCR with 60 Vbeta and 13 Jbeta primers. Clones were sequenced by immunoSEQ multiplex PCR, and TCRdb holds only the in-frame ones, with some missing. The sample table sets out 65,000 to 85,000 clones. The receptor was derived from a woman in her sixties or seventies in good health and CMV-seronegative. The specimen was PBMCs. V is TRBV18 and J is TRBJ2-5; 8 nucleotides match TRBD1. The CDR3 DNA follows: TGTGCCAGCTCGGCCGGGGCAGGGGGCTTTGAGACCCAGTACTTC. It translates to CASSAGAGGFETQYF.